The 26 T cell receptor beta chains reported below all come from one sample, sequenced in a study of regulatory T cells in long-lasting Graves disease. Sequencing libraries for TCR beta were prepared with iRepertoire HTBI primers and Arm-PCR of CDR3 regions. TCRdb re-called the multiplex PCR reads through MiXCR, storing one row per CDR3 protein. The repertoire holds about 610,000 distinct CDR3 sequences, with 15% to 20% as singletons. As to time point: newly diagnosed GD, antithyroid drugs for less than 3 months. There was RNA extracted from PBMCs, and the TCR library was made from it. The same specimen was also included in a second study, on T cells in Graves' hyperthyroidism and ophthalmopathy.

Here the sequenced sample was peripheral blood mononuclear cells (PBMCs), taken at new diagnosis, from a patient treated with antithyroid drugs. The receptors here all came from a young man with Graves disease.

The gene calls are TRBV28 and TRBJ1-3, with D possibly TRBD1 on 6 matching bases. CDR1 MDHEN and CDR2 SYDVKM come from the germline V gene. The CDR3 runs 15 residues. V was shortened by 7 bases and J by 3 bases, with 16 bases between the two germline ends. CDR3 in amino acids: CASTPGRGFGNTIYF. CDR3 sequence (DNA): TGTGCCAGCACCCCTGGTAGGGGGTTTGGAAACACCATATATTTT.

This clonotype occurred a few times. The gene calls are TRBV19 and TRBJ2-7; D might be TRBD2 (6 bases). The V end was cut by 4 bases, the J end by 2 bases, with 9 bases between. The CDR3 has 13 residues. Germline V gene sequence: CDR1 LNHDA, CDR2 SQIVND (reference sequence). The CDR3 sequence is CASSTGLPYEQYF. CDR3 in DNA: TGTGCCAGTAGTACTGGACTACCCTACGAGCAGTACTTC.

This chain connects TRBV30 to TRBJ2-1; 11 bases agree with TRBD2. TRBJ2-5 explains the end of the DNA better; the J call may be wrong. The germline gives CDR1 GTSNPN, CDR2 SVGIG (reference sequence). The CDR3 length is 16 residues. The CDR3 region is CAWSVIAGGAEETQYF. The CDR3 bases are TGTGCCTGGAGTGTTATAGCGGGAGGGGCGGAAGAGACCCAGTACTTC.

The table lists this clonotype with a few counts. The V and J genes are TRBV30 and TRBJ2-3; D not resolved. V lost 4 bases and J lost 1, with 6 bases in between. The germline gives CDR1 GTSNPN, CDR2 SVGIG (reference sequence). This CDR3 contains 12 residues. In DNA, the CDR3 is TGTGCCTGGAACCCAGGCACAGATACGCAGTATTTT. Translation: CAWNPGTDTQYF. The full variable domain, completed using reference TRBV30 and TRBJ2-3, is SQTIHQWPATLVQPVGSPLSLECTVEGTSNPNLYWYRQAAGRGLQLLFYSVGIGQISSEVPQNLSASRPQDRQFILSSKKLLLSDSGFYLCAWNPGTDTQYFGPGTRLTVL.

This clonotype has more than one count but fewer than ten. A much larger clonotype is one base distant, so this may be a read error. This chain uses TRBV10-3 with TRBJ2-2; D remains ambiguous. V lost 6 bases to trimming and J lost 3 bases, with 2 bases between them. The CDR3 is 11 residues long. Germline V gives CDR1 ENHRY, CDR2 SYGVKD. Here the CDR3 reads CAIRDTGELFF. CDR3 in DNA: TGTGCCATCAGGGACACCGGGGAGCTGTTTTTT.

This clonotype was counted at least ten times. The CDR3 DNA is TGCGCCAGCAGCTCGCAGGTCGATGAGCAGTTCTTC. Translated: CASSSQVDEQFF. The genes are TRBV5-1 and TRBJ2-1; D unresolved. From germline, CDR1 is SGHRS and CDR2 YFSETQ. The CDR3 sequence is 12 residues long. V gave up 3 bases and J gave up 8 bases, with 9 bases separating them.

At least ten counts were recorded for this clonotype. The chain is built from TRBV7-9 and TRBJ2-7; no definite D call. This CDR3 is built from 10 residues. Trimming pared 5 bases from V and 5 bases from J, leaving 4 bases between. Germline V CDR1 and CDR2: SEHNR, FQNEAQ (reference sequence). CDR3 DNA sequence: TGTGCCAGCAGCCACGACGAGCAGTACTTC. Protein: CASSHDEQYF.

This clonotype was recorded at least ten times. V and J are TRBV28 and TRBJ1-1, with D hard to call. The length of the CDR3 is 13 residues. Germline values: CDR1 MDHEN, CDR2 SYDVKM. Deletions cut 2 bases from V and 7 bases from J, with 11 bases between. CDR3 DNA sequence: TGTGCCAGCAGTTTAATTGGGTCCCTTGAAGCTTTCTTT. This sequence encodes CASSLIGSLEAFF.

This clonotype appeared many times. Here the CDR3 reads CASSPKSWSNQPQHF. CDR3 bases: TGTGCCAGCAGCCCGAAGTCTTGGAGCAATCAGCCCCAGCATTTT. The chain employs TRBV7-2 and TRBJ1-5, with D unclear. The CDR3 length is 15 residues. V dropped 5 bases and J dropped 1 base, with 12 bases sitting between them. Germline loops: CDR1 SGHTA, CDR2 FQGNSA.

This clonotype was seen at least ten times. The chain is built from TRBV4-1 and TRBJ2-7, with 7 bases matching TRBD2. The CDR3 loop spans 15 amino acids. The V gene's germline CDR1 is MGHRA and CDR2 YSYEKL. With 4 bases clipped from V and 2 bases from J, the junction kept 8 bases outside the gene matches. CDR3 residues: CASSPSAGRAYEQYF. The CDR3 region has the DNA TGCGCCAGCAGCCCATCGGCAGGGAGGGCCTACGAGCAGTACTTC.

This clonotype has only a few counts. The chain combines TRBV20-1 with TRBJ2-7, with D maybe TRBD1 (6 bases). The CDR3 extends over 14 amino acids. In germline, CDR1 is DFQATT, CDR2 SNEGSKA (reference sequence). Trimming cost V 6 bases and J 7 bases, with 22 bases left between them. The CDR3 region has the DNA TGCAGTGCCCGTCCCGGGACAAGGCCAGGGGAGCAGTACTTC. Encoded protein: CSARPGTRPGEQYF.

The gene calls are TRBV5-1 and TRBJ2-3, with 8 bases fitting TRBD1. The junction had 7 bases not matched to a gene; V was cut back by 4 bases and J by 0 bases. Germline assignment: CDR1 SGHRS and CDR2 YFSETQ. This CDR3 is 16 amino acids long. CDR3 protein: CASSTWTGTSTDTQYF. DNA of the CDR3: TGCGCCAGCAGCACTTGGACAGGGACTAGCACAGATACGCAGTATTTT.

This clonotype showed up many times. The chain couples TRBV28 to TRBJ1-5; 7 nucleotides line up with TRBD1. CDR1 is MDHEN, CDR2 SYDVKM, per germline. V dropped 5 bases and J dropped 4; count of bases not matched to a gene: 5. The CDR3 totals 14 residues. CDR3 nucleotide sequence: TGTGCCAGCAGTCCAACAGGGGAAAATCAGCCCCAGCATTTT. Protein product: CASSPTGENQPQHF.

This clonotype showed up many times. This chain uses TRBV6-1 with TRBJ2-7; maybe TRBD2 (5 bases). V shed 1 base and J shed 2 bases, with 15 bases lying between them. The CDR3 is 16 amino acids. Germline CDR1 reads MNHNS; CDR2 reads SASEGT. CDR3 in amino acids: CASSEGRWEKAYEQYF. CDR3 bases: TGTGCCAGCAGTGAAGGAAGGTGGGAGAAGGCCTACGAGCAGTACTTC.

This clonotype has ten or more counts. V is TRBV6-5 and J is TRBJ1-1, with D unclear. The V gene lost 0 bases and the J gene lost 5 bases, with 10 bases spanning the gap. Germline V gene lookup returns CDR1 MNHEY and CDR2 SVGAGI. The CDR3 totals 14 residues. CDR3 in DNA: TGTGCCAGCAGTTACTCTCCGGGAGGGACTGAAGCTTTCTTT. This encodes CASSYSPGGTEAFF.

This clonotype was seen more than once but under ten times. The rearrangement joins TRBV27 to TRBJ2-3; perhaps TRBD1 as D (5 bases). V gave up 6 bases and J gave up 0 bases, with 16 bases separating them. This CDR3 is 16 amino acids long. Germline V gene data show CDR1 as MNHEY and CDR2 as SMNVEV (reference sequence). The CDR3, as DNA: TGTGCCAGCAGCATACGGACACCCCGGAGCACAGATACGCAGTATTTT. The encoded protein is CASSIRTPRSTDTQYF.

The gene calls are TRBV27 and TRBJ2-1, with a possible D match to TRBD2 (6 bases). Trimming removed 0 bases at V and 6 bases at J, with 15 bases between. Germline lookup yields CDR1 MNHEY and CDR2 SMNVEV (reference sequence). This CDR3 spans 16 amino acids. CDR3 loop: CASSLSSGVWGNEQFF. The CDR3 nucleotides read TGTGCCAGCAGTTTATCGTCGGGGGTATGGGGCAATGAGCAGTTCTTC.

This clonotype has ten or more counts. The gene calls are TRBV2 and TRBJ1-1; the D is unclear. CDR3 length: 11 residues. Trimming shortened V by 1 base and J by 5 bases, and 2 bases separated the two germline ends. Looked up from germline, CDR1 is SNHLY and CDR2 is FYNNEI. This chain's CDR3 is CASSEGTEAFF. CDR3 DNA: TGTGCCAGCAGTGAAGGTACTGAAGCTTTCTTT.

This clonotype was observed many times. The chain links TRBV27 to TRBJ1-1; 7 nucleotides match TRBD1. The germline gives CDR1 MNHEY, CDR2 SMNVEV (reference sequence). The junction had 7 bases not matched to a gene; V was cut back by 5 bases and J by 4 bases. The CDR3 is 14 residues long. CDR3 loop: CASSPGRGLTEAFF. The CDR3 DNA is TGTGCCAGCAGTCCCGGAAGGGGGCTCACTGAAGCTTTCTTT.

This clonotype was recorded many times. The chain combines TRBV3-1 with TRBJ2-3, with 10 bases that match TRBD2. The ends lost 4 bases at V and 0 bases at J; junction bases unmatched: 7. CDR3 length: 17 residues. Germline CDR1 and CDR2: LGHDT and YNNKEL (reference sequence). CDR3 region: CASSPLAGAVSTDTQYF. For the CDR3, the DNA is TGTGCCAGCAGCCCTCTAGCGGGAGCAGTCAGCACAGATACGCAGTATTTT.

V and J are TRBV27 and TRBJ1-1; D might be TRBD1 (5 bases). CDR1 is MNHEY, CDR2 SMNVEV, per germline (reference sequence). Trimming pared 7 bases from V and 0 bases from J, leaving 15 bases between. The CDR3 runs 15 residues. CDR3 protein: CASKEGRYMNTEAFF. CDR3 bases: TGTGCCAGCAAGGAGGGACGGTACATGAACACTGAAGCTTTCTTT.

Details on this clonotype: A clone one base away is much larger, so this may be a read error. The chain employs TRBV7-9 and TRBJ2-3; TRBD2 agrees at 7 bases. Germline V gene lookup returns CDR1 SEHNR and CDR2 FQNEAQ (reference sequence). This CDR3 comprises 17 residues. The CDR3, as DNA: TGTGCCAGCGGCTTAGGGTCTGTACGGGGGGGCACAGATACGCAGTATTTT. Its translation is CASGLGSVRGGTDTQYF.

The rearrangement joins TRBV12-3 or TRBV12-4 to TRBJ1-5, with no clear D. This CDR3 has 15 amino acids. Deletions cut 1 base from V and 4 bases from J, with 11 bases between. The CDR3 region is CASSLGVSTNQPQHF. For the CDR3, the DNA is TGTGCCAGCAGTTTAGGGGTCAGTACTAATCAGCCCCAGCATTTT.

The table lists this clonotype with a few counts. V is TRBV27 and J is TRBJ1-1; no reliable D call. Germline V gene lookup returns CDR1 MNHEY and CDR2 SMNVEV (reference sequence). This CDR3 is 16 amino acids long. The V end lost 1 base, the J end lost 3 bases, and 15 bases lay between the germline ends. For the CDR3, the DNA is TGTGCCAGCAGTTTATTAGGGCGGAGGGCAGACACTGAAGCTTTCTTT. Protein product: CASSLLGRRADTEAFF.

This chain links TRBV6-5 with TRBJ2-1; D is ambiguous. The CDR3 is 12 amino acids. V lost 0 bases and J 8 bases, leaving 5 bases between the germline ends. Per germline, CDR1 MNHEY and CDR2 SVGAGI. The CDR3 DNA is TGTGCCAGCAGTTACTCGAAATATGAGCAGTTCTTC. This codes for CASSYSKYEQFF.

The V gene is TRBV6-2 or TRBV6-3, the J gene TRBJ1-3, with D unclear. The length of the CDR3 is 15 residues. Germline assignment: CDR1 MNHEY and CDR2 SVGEGT. Trimming removed 8 bases from V and 4 bases from J, with 18 bases in between. CDR3 in amino acids: CASGARRGRGNTIYF. The CDR3 DNA reads TGTGCCAGCGGCGCCAGGCGGGGTCGGGGAAACACCATATATTTT.